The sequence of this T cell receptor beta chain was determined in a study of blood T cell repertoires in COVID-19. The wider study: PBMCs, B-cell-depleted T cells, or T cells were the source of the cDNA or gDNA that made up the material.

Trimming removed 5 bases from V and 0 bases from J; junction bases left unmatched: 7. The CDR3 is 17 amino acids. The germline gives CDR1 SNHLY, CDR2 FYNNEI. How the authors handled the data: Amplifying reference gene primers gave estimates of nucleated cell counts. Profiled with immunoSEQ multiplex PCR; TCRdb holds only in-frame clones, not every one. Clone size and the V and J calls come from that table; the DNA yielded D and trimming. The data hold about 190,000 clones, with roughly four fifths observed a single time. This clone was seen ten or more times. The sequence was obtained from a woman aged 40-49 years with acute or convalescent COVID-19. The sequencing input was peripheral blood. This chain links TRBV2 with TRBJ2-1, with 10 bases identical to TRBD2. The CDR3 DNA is TGTGCCAGCAGTCAGAGGACTAGCGGACTCTCCTACAATGAGCAGTTCTTC. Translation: CASSQRTSGLSYNEQFF. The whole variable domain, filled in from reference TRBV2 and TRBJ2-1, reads EPEVTQTPSHQVTQMGQEVILRCVPISNHLYFYWYRQILGQKVEFLVSFYNNEISEKSEIFDDQFSVERPDGSNFTLKIRSTKLEDSAMYFCASSQRTSGLSYNEQFFGPGTRLTVL.